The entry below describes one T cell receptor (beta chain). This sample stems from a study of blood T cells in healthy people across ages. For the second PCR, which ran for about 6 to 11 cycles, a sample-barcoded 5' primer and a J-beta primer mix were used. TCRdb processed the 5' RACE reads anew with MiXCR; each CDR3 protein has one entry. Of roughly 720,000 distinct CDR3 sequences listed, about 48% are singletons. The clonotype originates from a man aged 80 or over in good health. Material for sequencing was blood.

The CDR3 reads CSARGRDRGTGAYGYTF. For the CDR3, the DNA is TGCAGTGCTAGAGGCCGGGACAGGGGAACGGGCGCGTATGGCTACACCTTC. J is TRBJ1-2 and V is TRBV20-1; 10 nucleotides align to TRBD1. In germline, CDR1 is DFQATT, CDR2 SNEGSKA (reference sequence). V was pared by 1 base and J by 5 bases, with 13 bases of the junction left unmatched. The CDR3 is 17 residues long.